Shown below are 19 T cell receptor beta chains from a single sample sequenced in a study of T cells in Graves' hyperthyroidism and ophthalmopathy. TCR beta CDR3 region amplification was performed from RNA transcripts. The primer set for the first-round RT-PCR of the TCR CDR3 was HTBI. TCRdb independently ran MiXCR on the multiplex PCR reads; one entry per CDR3 protein. The sample contains more than 600,000 distinct CDR3 sequences, roughly 15% of which appear only once. The sequenced sample consisted of blood. These receptors were taken from a man in his late teens or twenties with Graves' hyperthyroidism.

This clonotype was counted only a few times. As DNA, the CDR3 is TGTGCCAGCTCACCACCGACCAGGCGGCAAGAGACCCAGTACTTC. Translation: CASSPPTRRQETQYF. The rearrangement links TRBV18 to TRBJ2-5; D gene uncertain. Germline V gene lookup returns CDR1 KGHSH and CDR2 LQKENI. V lost 0 bases, J lost 2 bases, and 10 bases lay in between. CDR3 length equals 15 residues. The full variable domain, rest sourced from reference TRBV18 and TRBJ2-5, is NAGVMQNPRHLVRRRGQEARLRCSPMKGHSHVYWYRQLPEEGLKFMVYLQKENIIDESGMPKERFSAEFPKEGPSILRIQQVVRGDSAAYFCASSPPTRRQETQYFGPGTRLLVL.

This clonotype was seen at least ten times. The rearrangement links TRBV6-2 or TRBV6-3 to TRBJ1-5; no reliable D call. Between the trimmed V and J ends, which lost 2 bases and 5 bases, there was a span of 10 bases. The CDR3 is 14 amino acids. In germline, CDR1 is MNHEY, CDR2 SVGEGT. CDR3 DNA sequence: TGTGCCAGCAGTTACGCAGGACGGTATCAGCCCCAGCATTTT. Its translation: CASSYAGRYQPQHF.

This sequence joins TRBV20-1 and TRBJ2-3; possible D gene TRBD2, 5 bases. Trimming took 3 bases from V and 6 from J, leaving 19 bases between them. The CDR3 contains 15 residues. The V gene's germline CDR1 is DFQATT and CDR2 SNEGSKA (reference sequence). As DNA, the CDR3 is TGCAGTGCTAGCCCCCCCGGACTCGAATTGGATACGCAGTATTTT. As protein: CSASPPGLELDTQYF.

Concerning this clonotype: A much larger clone is a single base away; this may be a read error. CDR3 sequence (DNA): TGTGCCACCAGTGATAGCACCGGGACAGCTTCCTTCGCGCAGTACTTC. As protein: CATSDSTGTASFAQYF. V gene TRBV24-1 combines with J gene TRBJ2-7, with 7 bases matching TRBD1. The CDR3 has 16 residues. Germline CDR1 KGHDR, CDR2 SFDVKD. With 3 bases clipped from V and 9 bases from J, the junction kept 16 bases outside the gene matches.

This clonotype was counted many times. CDR3 coding DNA: TGTGCCAGCAGGCCACAGGGGGAAACGCAGCCCCAGCATTTT. Protein sequence: CASRPQGETQPQHF. This rearrangement joins TRBV27 to TRBJ1-5, with 8 positions matching TRBD1. From germline, CDR1 is MNHEY and CDR2 SMNVEV (reference sequence). The CDR3 consists of 14 residues. V lost 6 bases and J lost 7; bases outside the gene matches: 8.

The chain couples TRBV4-1 to TRBJ2-7; weak D call: TRBD2 (5 bases). Deletions cut 1 base from V and 4 bases from J, with 11 bases between. CDR3 length: 14 amino acids. Per germline, CDR1 MGHRA and CDR2 YSYEKL. The CDR3 sequence is CASSQARTGYEQYF. The CDR3 DNA follows: TGCGCCAGCAGCCAAGCCCGGACGGGGTACGAGCAGTACTTC.

The chain joins TRBV4-3 to TRBJ2-1, with D unresolved. V was trimmed by 0 bases and J by 1 base, leaving 7 bases between them. The CDR3 contains 15 residues. CDR1 LGHNA and CDR2 YSLEER come from the germline V gene. The CDR3 protein is CASSQDETSYNEQFF. The CDR3 DNA is TGCGCCAGCAGCCAAGATGAGACTTCCTACAATGAGCAGTTCTTC.

J is TRBJ2-7 and V is TRBV5-8, with D perhaps matching TRBD2 (5 bases). The CDR3 length is 15 residues. Per the germline V gene, CDR1 is SGHTS and CDR2 is YDEGEE. Trimming pared 4 bases from V and 0 bases from J, leaving 14 bases between. Written as DNA, the CDR3 is TGTGCCAGCAGCCCTGCCCGGGGAAGCTCCTACGAGCAGTACTTC. This encodes CASSPARGSSYEQYF.

This clonotype was observed a few times. This chain connects TRBV29-1 to TRBJ2-3; 11 bases fit TRBD2. The ends lost 3 bases at V and 2 bases at J; junction bases unmatched: 10. Germline lookup yields CDR1 SQVTM and CDR2 ANQGSEA. The CDR3 spans 17 residues. The chain's CDR3 is CSVDKRGLAANTDTQYF. The CDR3 DNA reads as TGCAGCGTTGACAAAAGGGGACTAGCGGCTAACACAGATACGCAGTATTTT.

In its sample, this clonotype was seen many times. V is TRBV27 and J is TRBJ2-3, with D perhaps TRBD1 or TRBD2 (6 bases each). V was shortened by 8 bases and J by 3 bases, with 21 bases between the two germline ends. This CDR3 has 16 residues. Germline assignment: CDR1 MNHEY and CDR2 SMNVEV (reference sequence). The CDR3 DNA reads as TGTGCCAGCCACCGGGGGCGAGGGAGTGGGACAGATACGCAGTATTTT. It translates to CASHRGRGSGTDTQYF.

This clonotype was found many times. The V and J genes are TRBV28 and TRBJ2-3; 8 bases map to TRBD1. Germline lookup yields CDR1 MDHEN and CDR2 SYDVKM. The CDR3 consists of 14 residues. V lost 4 bases and J lost 6; bases outside the gene matches: 6. CDR3 sequence (DNA): TGTGCCAGCAGTTCGGACAGGGCGGCCGATACGCAGTATTTT. As protein: CASSSDRAADTQYF.

This clonotype was counted at least ten times. CDR3 protein: CALRRLNIQYF. DNA for the CDR3: TGTGCCCTTAGGCGTCTAAACATTCAGTACTTC. The chain is built from TRBV7-9 and TRBJ2-4; D gene unclear. V gave up 11 bases and J gave up 6 bases, with 11 bases separating them. The V gene's germline CDR1 is SEHNR and CDR2 FQNEAQ (reference sequence). CDR3 length equals 11 residues.

This clonotype was counted at least ten times. The chain joins TRBV9 to TRBJ2-5; D is undetermined. This CDR3 comprises 14 residues. Trimming stripped 3 bases from V and 1 base from J, with 10 bases between. The germline gives CDR1 SGDLS, CDR2 YYNGEE. The CDR3 loop is CASSARPGQETQYF. CDR3 coding DNA: TGTGCCAGCAGCGCCCGGCCCGGCCAAGAGACCCAGTACTTC.

At least ten counts were recorded for this clonotype. The genes are TRBV10-1 and TRBJ1-1; D remains unclear. In germline, CDR1 is WNHNN, CDR2 SYGVQD (reference sequence). With 0 bases removed from V and 4 bases from J, the gap between germline ends came to 6 bases. The length of the CDR3 is 13 residues. The CDR3 nucleotides are TGCGCCAGCAGTGAGTCGTGGACCACTGAAGCTTTCTTT. Its translation is CASSESWTTEAFF.

This clonotype was seen ten or more times. This chain connects TRBV5-1 to TRBJ2-1, with 13 nucleotides matching TRBD2. Germline V gene data show CDR1 as SGHRS and CDR2 as YFSETQ. There are 16 residues in the CDR3. The junction had 3 bases not matched to a gene; V was cut back by 4 bases and J by 2 bases. CDR3 bases: TGCGCCAGCAGCACCACTAGCGGGAGGGCCTACAATGAGCAGTTCTTC. It specifies CASSTTSGRAYNEQFF.

The chain uses TRBV19 and TRBJ2-7; D is uncertain. Germline CDR1 and CDR2: LNHDA and SQIVND (reference sequence). The CDR3 has 15 amino acids. V shed 1 base and J shed 2 bases, with 12 bases lying between them. CDR3 nucleotide sequence: TGTGCCAGTAGTATAGGGCCTGGGCTCGCCTACGAGCAGTACTTC. Its translation: CASSIGPGLAYEQYF.

This clonotype was seen ten or more times. The genes are TRBV20-1 and TRBJ2-3; tentatively, D is TRBD1 or TRBD2 (5 bases each). Trimming took 5 bases from V and 5 from J, leaving 14 bases between them. From germline, CDR1 is DFQATT and CDR2 SNEGSKA (reference sequence). CDR3 length equals 13 residues. As DNA, the CDR3 is TGCAGTGCTGCGGCCGGGGCTGGAGATACGCAGTATTTT. It specifies CSAAAGAGDTQYF.

The chain employs TRBV4-3 and TRBJ2-7; D is perhaps TRBD1 (6 bases). Trimming removed 0 bases at V and 2 bases at J, with 11 bases between. CDR3 length: 15 residues. The germline V gene has CDR1 LGHNA and CDR2 YSLEER. The CDR3: CASSQDRNRAYEQYF. In nucleotides, the CDR3 is TGCGCCAGCAGCCAAGATCGCAACAGGGCCTACGAGCAGTACTTC.

The V gene is TRBV4-1, the J gene TRBJ2-7; TRBD1 agrees at 9 bases. The junction had 3 bases not matched to a gene; V was cut back by 3 bases and J by 0 bases. CDR1 MGHRA and CDR2 YSYEKL come from the germline V gene. This CDR3 is 15 amino acids long. The CDR3 nucleotides are TGCGCCAGCAGCCATTTGACAGGGGGCTCCTACGAGCAGTACTTC. Its translation: CASSHLTGGSYEQYF.